The 17 T cell receptor beta chains given below trace back to one sample, sequenced in a study of human T cells and chemical hapten exposure. Time point meaning: patch test 1, 2 weeks after DPC sensitization. The treatment: therapeutic diphenylcyclopropenone sensitization with weekly scalp DPC. Each CDR3 protein is one row after TCRdb ran MiXCR on the RACE reads. The sample contains roughly 180,000 distinct CDR3 sequences, about 14% of which appear only once. The source material was whole blood, sampled in connection with sensitization to the hapten diphenylcyclopropenone (DPC). Every receptor here comes from a woman under 40 with alopecia areata. Some clones in this sample may be carry-over from other donors' samples.

The V gene is TRBV6-1, the J gene TRBJ2-7; D call uncertain. CDR3 length equals 15 residues. Germline V gene sequence: CDR1 MNHNS, CDR2 SASEGT. V lost 2 bases and J lost 0, with 11 bases in between. CDR3 in amino acids: CASSEHLRTSYEQYF. DNA for the CDR3: TGTGCCAGCAGTGAACATCTCAGAACCTCCTACGAGCAGTACTTC.

The table lists this clonotype with a few counts. The J gene is TRBJ2-6, the V gene TRBV5-8, with a weak D call TRBD2 (5 bases). The V and J ends lost 2 bases and 4 bases respectively, with 13 bases between them. The CDR3 runs to 16 residues. Germline V lookup: CDR1 SGHTS, CDR2 YDEGEE. This CDR3 is CASSLQTNVGANVLTF. The CDR3 DNA reads TGTGCCAGCAGCTTACAGACTAACGTGGGGGCCAACGTCCTGACTTTC.

This clonotype was counted many times. The chain carries TRBV6-5 and TRBJ1-1, with D uncertain. The germline V gene encodes CDR1 MNHEY and CDR2 SVGAGI. The CDR3 runs 13 residues. Trimming left V 2 bases short and J 7 bases short, with 11 bases between. CDR3 sequence reads: CASSYPLTNEAFF. CDR3 in DNA: TGTGCCAGCAGTTACCCGTTGACCAATGAAGCTTTCTTT.

The chain has TRBV7-9 and TRBJ1-5; D remains unclear. Germline V gives CDR1 SEHNR, CDR2 FQNEAQ (reference sequence). V was shortened by 5 bases and J by 7 bases, with 9 bases between the two germline ends. This CDR3 is built from 12 residues. The CDR3 coding sequence is TGTGCCAGCAGCGTCGAAGGGCAGCCCCAGCATTTT. It encodes CASSVEGQPQHF.

This sequence joins TRBV11-3 and TRBJ1-1; the D gene is possibly TRBD1 (6 bases). Germline loops: CDR1 SGHNT, CDR2 YENEEA. The CDR3 is 14 residues long. V lost 5 bases, J lost 1 base, and 11 bases lay in between. CDR3 DNA sequence: TGTGCCAGCAGCCGGGGACATCGGAACACTGAAGCTTTCTTT. Translated, it gives CASSRGHRNTEAFF.

This clonotype was counted between two and nine times. CDR3 region: CASSLVAGQTLNYGYTF. DNA of the CDR3: TGTGCCAGCAGCTTAGTCGCAGGGCAGACCCTTAACTATGGCTACACCTTC. The chain recombines TRBV7-2 with TRBJ1-2; perhaps TRBD1 as D (5 bases). V lost 1 base and J lost 1, with 16 bases in between. The germline V gene encodes CDR1 SGHTA and CDR2 FQGNSA. This CDR3 has 17 amino acids.

V and J are TRBV7-6 and TRBJ2-1; 11 bases line up with TRBD2. J lost 7 bases, V lost 3 bases, and 5 bases had no gene match. This CDR3 region has 15 residues. Germline CDR1 is SGHVS and CDR2 is FNYEAQ. This CDR3 reads CASSFSSGRGNEQFF. The CDR3 region has the DNA TGTGCCAGCAGCTTTAGTAGCGGGAGGGGGAATGAGCAGTTCTTC.

In its sample, this clonotype was seen many times. The chain carries TRBV20-1 and TRBJ2-3; 11 bases map to TRBD2. CDR3 length: 15 residues. Losses at the gene ends were 4 bases for V and 4 bases for J; bases not matched to a gene: 7. Germline values: CDR1 DFQATT, CDR2 SNEGSKA (reference sequence). CDR3 in amino acids: CSAINSGGVADTQYF. The CDR3 bases are TGCAGTGCTATAAATAGCGGGGGGGTGGCAGATACGCAGTATTTT.

This clonotype was counted only a few times. The J gene is TRBJ1-2, the V gene TRBV29-1, with TRBD1 matching 8 bases. Germline CDR1 is SQVTM and CDR2 is ANQGSEA. This CDR3 comprises 13 residues. After removal of 7 bases from V and 3 bases from J, the junction contained 7 bases not matched to a gene. Written as DNA, the CDR3 is TGCAGCGGACAGACAGGGGCGGACTATGGCTACACCTTC. It translates to CSGQTGADYGYTF.

V usage is TRBV12-3 or TRBV12-4 and J usage is TRBJ2-3, with TRBD2 identical over 9 bases. CDR3 length: 12 amino acids. The V and J ends lost 3 bases and 13 bases, in that order; junction bases with no gene match: 5. CDR3 loop: CASSLRGGAEYF. The CDR3, as DNA: TGTGCCAGCAGTTTGCGGGGGGGGGCGGAGTATTTT.

The table lists this clonotype with many counts. J is TRBJ1-5 and V is TRBV16, with D unresolved. The CDR3 length is 15 residues. CDR1 is KGHSY and CDR2 is FQNENV in the germline V gene. With 1 base removed from V and 0 bases from J, the gap between germline ends came to 7 bases. In DNA, the CDR3 is TGTGCCAGCAGCCAATACAGTCCTAGCAATCAGCCCCAGCATTTT. This translates into CASSQYSPSNQPQHF.

This chain joins TRBV10-3 and TRBJ1-1, with 7 bases lining up with TRBD1. Trimming cost V 2 bases and J 5 bases; bases outside gene matches: 5. Germline CDR1 reads ENHRY; CDR2 reads SYGVKD. The CDR3 has 14 amino acids. The CDR3, as DNA: TGTGCCATCAGTGAGGGAGGGGGCTTTACTGAAGCTTTCTTT. This sequence encodes CAISEGGGFTEAFF.

The chain carries TRBV6-5 and TRBJ1-5, with D perhaps matching TRBD1 (6 bases). The CDR3 runs to 14 residues. The V end was cut by 5 bases, the J end by 7 bases, with 15 bases between. Germline CDR1 and CDR2: MNHEY and SVGAGI. The CDR3 DNA sequence: TGTGCCAGCAGTCAACAGGGCCCGGAACAGCCCCAGCATTTT. This encodes CASSQQGPEQPQHF.

This clonotype was found a few times. The V and J genes are TRBV28 and TRBJ1-5; D uncertain. The germline V and J ends were trimmed by 8 bases and 7 bases, with 15 bases remaining between them. Germline V gene lookup returns CDR1 MDHEN and CDR2 SYDVKM. The CDR3 has 13 amino acids. The CDR3 nucleotides read TGTGCCAGCGCGCAGGAACCGGACCAGCCCCAGCATTTT. It specifies CASAQEPDQPQHF.

The chain couples TRBV27 to TRBJ2-2, with 12 bases that match TRBD2. Trimming at V came to 3 bases and at J to 1 base, leaving 3 bases not matched to a gene. The CDR3 has 17 residues. Germline assignment: CDR1 MNHEY and CDR2 SMNVEV (reference sequence). The CDR3 here is CASSFAGLAGNTGELFF. CDR3 bases: TGTGCCAGCAGTTTCGCGGGACTAGCGGGGAACACCGGGGAGCTGTTTTTT.

The chain recombines TRBV7-9 with TRBJ2-2, with unresolved D. The germline V and J ends were trimmed by 5 bases and 5 bases, with 9 bases remaining between them. The germline CDR1 and CDR2 sequences are SEHNR and FQNEAQ (reference sequence). This CDR3 region has 13 residues. The CDR3 nucleotides are TGTGCCAGCAGCCCAGACGGAACCGGGGAGCTGTTTTTT. Its protein is CASSPDGTGELFF.

In DNA form, the CDR3 reads TGTGCCAGCAGCGAACCGGGACAGGGAAACACCGGGGAGCTGTTTTTT. This sequence encodes CASSEPGQGNTGELFF. This sequence joins TRBV2 and TRBJ2-2, with 9 bases lining up with TRBD1. The trim removed 6 bases at V and 2 bases at J, leaving 7 bases unmatched. Per the germline V gene, CDR1 is SNHLY and CDR2 is FYNNEI. This CDR3 is 16 amino acids long.